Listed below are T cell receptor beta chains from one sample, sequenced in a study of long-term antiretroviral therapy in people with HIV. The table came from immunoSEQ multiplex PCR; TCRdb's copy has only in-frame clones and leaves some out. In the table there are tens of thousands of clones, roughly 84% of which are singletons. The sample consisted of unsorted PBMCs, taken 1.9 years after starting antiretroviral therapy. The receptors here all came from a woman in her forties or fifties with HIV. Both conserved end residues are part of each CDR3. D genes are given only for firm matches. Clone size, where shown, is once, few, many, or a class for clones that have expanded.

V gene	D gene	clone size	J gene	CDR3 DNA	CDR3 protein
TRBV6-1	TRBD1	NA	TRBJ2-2	TGTGCCAGCAGTGAAGAGACAGGGGGCGCGTATACCGGGGAGCTGTTTTTT	CASSEETGGAYTGELFF
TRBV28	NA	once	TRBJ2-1	TGTGCCAGCAGTAGCCCCCTACTGGATGAGCAGTTCTTC	CASSSPLLDEQFF
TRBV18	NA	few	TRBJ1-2	TGTGCCAGCTCACCGACTCTCTCTAGGAGCTACACCTTC	CASSPTLSRSYTF
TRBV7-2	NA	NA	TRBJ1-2	TGTGCCAGCAGCTTAGTGGGGTTTAACTATGGCTACACCTTC	CASSLVGFNYGYTF
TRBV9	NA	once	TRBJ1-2	TGTGCCAGCAGCGTGCACAGGGAAGTAGGGGCGGGCTATGGCTACACCTTC	CASSVHREVGAGYGYTF
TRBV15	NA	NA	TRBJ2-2	TGTGCCACCAGCAGAGTAGGCGGGGCCAACACCGGGGAGCTGTTTTTT	CATSRVGGANTGELFF
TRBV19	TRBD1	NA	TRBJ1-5	TGTGCCAGTAGTATAGAAGGGACAGCCTATAGCAATCAGCCCCAGCATTTT	CASSIEGTAYSNQPQHF
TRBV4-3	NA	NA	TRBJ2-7	TGCGCCAGCAGCCAAGACAGGGCCTACGAGCAGTACTTC	CASSQDRAYEQYF
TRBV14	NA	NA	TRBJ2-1	TGTGCCAGCAGCCAAGGTGGGATTGAGCAGTTCTTC	CASSQGGIEQFF
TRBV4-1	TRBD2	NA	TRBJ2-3	TGCGCCAGCAGCCAGTACACCGGGACTAGCGGAAACACAGATACGCAGTATTTT	CASSQYTGTSGNTDTQYF
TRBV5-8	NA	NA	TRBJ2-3	TGTGCCAGCAGCCGGGACGAGACCGTTACGCAGTATTTT	CASSRDETVTQYF
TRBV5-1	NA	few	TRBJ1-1	TGCGCCAGCAGCCTAAACGGACAAGACACTGAAGCTTTCTTT	CASSLNGQDTEAFF
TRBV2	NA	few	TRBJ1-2	TGTGCCAGCAGCGAAGCCCTGGGTGGCTACACCTTC	CASSEALGGYTF
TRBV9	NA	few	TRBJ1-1	TGTGCCAGCAGCGCTACACTCAACACTGAAGCTTTCTTT	CASSATLNTEAFF
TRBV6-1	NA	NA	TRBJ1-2	TGTGCCAGCAGTGTGAGCTATGGCTACACCTTC	CASSVSYGYTF
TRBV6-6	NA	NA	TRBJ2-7	TGTGCCAGCAGTTCTGCGGAAGAGCAGTACTTC	CASSSAEEQYF
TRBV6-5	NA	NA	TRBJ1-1	TGTGCCAGCAGTTTCCACAGGGTCATGAACACTGAAGCTTTCTTT	CASSFHRVMNTEAFF
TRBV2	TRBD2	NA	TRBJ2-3	TGTGCCAGCAGTGAAGGGAAAGTGGCGGGGGGGGCATCAGATACGCAGTATTTT	CASSEGKVAGGASDTQYF
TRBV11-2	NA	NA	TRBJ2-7	TGTGCCAGCAGCTTAGGGAGGGGCTTGGAGCAGTACTTC	CASSLGRGLEQYF
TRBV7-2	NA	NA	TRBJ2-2	TGTGCCAGCAGCTTGTTGACGGCCGGGGAGCTGTTTTTT	CASSLLTAGELFF
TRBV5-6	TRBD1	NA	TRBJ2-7	TGTGCCAGCAGCCTAGATAAACGACAGGGGAGATACGAGCAGTACTTC	CASSLDKRQGRYEQYF
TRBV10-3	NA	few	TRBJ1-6	TGTGCCATCAGTGAGTCGGGACCGGGGTCACCCCTCCACTTT	CAISESGPGSPLHF